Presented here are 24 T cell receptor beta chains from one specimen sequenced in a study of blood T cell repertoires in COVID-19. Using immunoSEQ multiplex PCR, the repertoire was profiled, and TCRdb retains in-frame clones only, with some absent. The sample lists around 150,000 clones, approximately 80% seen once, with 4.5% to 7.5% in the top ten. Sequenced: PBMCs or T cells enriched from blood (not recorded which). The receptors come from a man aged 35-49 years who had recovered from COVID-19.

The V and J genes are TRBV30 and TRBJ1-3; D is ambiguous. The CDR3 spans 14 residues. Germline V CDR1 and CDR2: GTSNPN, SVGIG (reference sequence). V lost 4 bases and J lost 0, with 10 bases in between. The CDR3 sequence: CAWNSGISGNTIYF. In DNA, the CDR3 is TGTGCCTGGAACTCCGGGATCTCTGGAAACACCATATATTTT.

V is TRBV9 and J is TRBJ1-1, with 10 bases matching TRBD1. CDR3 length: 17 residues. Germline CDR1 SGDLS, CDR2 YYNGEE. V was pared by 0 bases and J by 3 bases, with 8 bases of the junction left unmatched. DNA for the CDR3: TGTGCCAGCAGCGTAGAATTTGGGACAGGGGCGGACACTGAAGCTTTCTTT. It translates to CASSVEFGTGADTEAFF.

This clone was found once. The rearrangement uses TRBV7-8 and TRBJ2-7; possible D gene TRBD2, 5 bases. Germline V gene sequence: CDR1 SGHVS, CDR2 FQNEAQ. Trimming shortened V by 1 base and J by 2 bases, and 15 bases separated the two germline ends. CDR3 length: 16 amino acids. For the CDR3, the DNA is TGTGCCAGCAGCTTAGGGGCTCGGGAAAGCCCCTACGAGCAGTACTTC. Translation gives CASSLGARESPYEQYF.

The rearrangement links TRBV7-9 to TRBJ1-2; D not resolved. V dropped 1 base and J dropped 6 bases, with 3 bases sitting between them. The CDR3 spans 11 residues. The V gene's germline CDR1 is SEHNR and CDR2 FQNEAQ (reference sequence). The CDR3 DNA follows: TGTGCCAGCAGCTTAGGCGATGGCTACACCTTC. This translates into CASSLGDGYTF.

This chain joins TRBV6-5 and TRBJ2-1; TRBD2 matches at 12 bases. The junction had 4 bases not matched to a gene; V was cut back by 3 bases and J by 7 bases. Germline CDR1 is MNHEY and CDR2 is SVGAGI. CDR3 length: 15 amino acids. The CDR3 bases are TGTGCCAGCAGTTATTGGACTAGCGGGACAAATGAGCAGTTCTTC. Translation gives CASSYWTSGTNEQFF.

The CDR3 sequence is CASSLRQGSLGGYTF. For the CDR3, the DNA is TGTGCCAGCAGCCTCCGACAGGGGAGTCTAGGAGGCTACACCTTC. This chain uses TRBV11-2 with TRBJ1-2; 8 nucleotides align to TRBD1. This CDR3 is built from 15 residues. V trimming: 5 bases; J trimming: 8 bases; junction bases outside the gene matches: 13. The germline gives CDR1 SGHAT, CDR2 FQNNGV.

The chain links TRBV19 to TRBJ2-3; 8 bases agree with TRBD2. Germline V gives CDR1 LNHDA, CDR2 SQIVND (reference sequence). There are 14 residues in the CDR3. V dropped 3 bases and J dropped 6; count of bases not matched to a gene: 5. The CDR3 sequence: CASSMRGAGDTQYF. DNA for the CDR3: TGTGCCAGTAGTATGCGGGGGGCAGGGGATACGCAGTATTTT.

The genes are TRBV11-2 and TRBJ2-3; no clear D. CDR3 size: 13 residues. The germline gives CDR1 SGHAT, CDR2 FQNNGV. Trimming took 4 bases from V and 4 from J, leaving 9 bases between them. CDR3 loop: CASSSLDSDTQYF. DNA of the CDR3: TGTGCCAGCAGCTCTCTAGACTCAGATACGCAGTATTTT. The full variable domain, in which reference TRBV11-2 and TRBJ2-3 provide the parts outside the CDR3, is EAGVAQSPRYKIIEKRQSVAFWCNPISGHATLYWYQQILGQGPKLLIQFQNNGVVDDSQLPKDRFSAERLKGVDSTLKIQPAKLEDSAVYLCASSSLDSDTQYFGPGTRLTVL.

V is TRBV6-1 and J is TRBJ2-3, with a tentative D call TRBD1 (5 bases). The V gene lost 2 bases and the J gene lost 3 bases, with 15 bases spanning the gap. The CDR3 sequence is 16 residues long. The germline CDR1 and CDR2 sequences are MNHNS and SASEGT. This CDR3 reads CASSERWGQKTDTQYF. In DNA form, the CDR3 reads TGTGCCAGCAGTGAAAGGTGGGGCCAAAAAACAGATACGCAGTATTTT.

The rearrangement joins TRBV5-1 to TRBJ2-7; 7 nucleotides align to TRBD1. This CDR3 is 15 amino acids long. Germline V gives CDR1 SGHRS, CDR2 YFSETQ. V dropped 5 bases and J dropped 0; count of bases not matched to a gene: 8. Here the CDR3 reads CASSPGTVNSYEQYF. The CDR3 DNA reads TGCGCCAGCAGTCCCGGGACAGTCAACTCCTACGAGCAGTACTTC.

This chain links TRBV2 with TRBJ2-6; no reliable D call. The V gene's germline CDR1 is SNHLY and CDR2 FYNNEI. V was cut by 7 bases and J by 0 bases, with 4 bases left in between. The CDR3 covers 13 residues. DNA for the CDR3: TGTGCCAGCACTAGCTCTGGGGCCAACGTCCTGACTTTC. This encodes CASTSSGANVLTF.

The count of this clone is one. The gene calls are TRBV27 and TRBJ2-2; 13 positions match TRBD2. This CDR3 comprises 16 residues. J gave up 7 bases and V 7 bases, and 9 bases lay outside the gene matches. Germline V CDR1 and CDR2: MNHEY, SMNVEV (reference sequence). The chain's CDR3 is CASNPGTSGAGGELFF. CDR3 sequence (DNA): TGTGCCAGCAACCCTGGGACTAGCGGGGCCGGCGGGGAGCTGTTTTTT.

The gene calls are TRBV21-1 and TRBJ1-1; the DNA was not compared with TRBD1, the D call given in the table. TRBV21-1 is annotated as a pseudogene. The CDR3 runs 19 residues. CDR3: CASSKLQPDRGPKNTEAFF. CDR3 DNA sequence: TGTGCCAGCAGCAAACTACAACCTGACAGGGGCCCGAAGAACACTGAAGCTTTCTTT.

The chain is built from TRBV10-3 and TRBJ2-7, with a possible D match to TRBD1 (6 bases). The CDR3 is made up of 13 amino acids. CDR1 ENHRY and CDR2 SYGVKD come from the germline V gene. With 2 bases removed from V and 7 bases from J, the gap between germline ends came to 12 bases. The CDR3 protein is CAISETGSPEQYV. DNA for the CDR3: TGTGCCATCAGTGAGACAGGGAGTCCGGAGCAGTACGTC.

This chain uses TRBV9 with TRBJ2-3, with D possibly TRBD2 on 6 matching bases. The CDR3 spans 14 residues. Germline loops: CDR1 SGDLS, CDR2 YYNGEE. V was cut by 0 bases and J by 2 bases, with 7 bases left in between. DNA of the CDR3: TGTGCCAGCAGCGTAGTACTAGCCACAGATACGCAGTATTTT. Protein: CASSVVLATDTQYF.

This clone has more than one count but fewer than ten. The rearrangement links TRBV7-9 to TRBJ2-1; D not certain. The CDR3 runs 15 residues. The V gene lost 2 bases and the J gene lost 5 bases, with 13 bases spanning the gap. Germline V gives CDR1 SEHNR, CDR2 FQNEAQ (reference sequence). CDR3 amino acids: CASSLSLAENNEQFF. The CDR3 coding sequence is TGTGCCAGCAGCTTATCGTTAGCCGAGAACAATGAGCAGTTCTTC.

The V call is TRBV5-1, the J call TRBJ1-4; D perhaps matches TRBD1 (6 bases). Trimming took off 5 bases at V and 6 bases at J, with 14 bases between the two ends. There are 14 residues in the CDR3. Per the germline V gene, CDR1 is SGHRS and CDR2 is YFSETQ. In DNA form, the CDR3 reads TGCGCCAGCAGTAGGGGGTTCACCGATGAAAAACTGTTTTTT. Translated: CASSRGFTDEKLFF.

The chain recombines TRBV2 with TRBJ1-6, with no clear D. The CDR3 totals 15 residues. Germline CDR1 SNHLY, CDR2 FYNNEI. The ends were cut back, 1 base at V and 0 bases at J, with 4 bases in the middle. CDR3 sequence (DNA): TGTGCCAGCAGTGAAGACAGCTCCTATAATTCACCCCTCCACTTT. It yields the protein CASSEDSSYNSPLHF.

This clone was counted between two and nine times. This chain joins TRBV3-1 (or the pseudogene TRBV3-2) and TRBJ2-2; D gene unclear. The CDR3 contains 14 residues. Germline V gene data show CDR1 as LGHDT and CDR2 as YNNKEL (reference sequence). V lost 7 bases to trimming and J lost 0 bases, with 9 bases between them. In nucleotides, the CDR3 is TGTGCCAGCACCCGAGGAACGAACACCGGGGAGCTGTTTTTT. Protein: CASTRGTNTGELFF.

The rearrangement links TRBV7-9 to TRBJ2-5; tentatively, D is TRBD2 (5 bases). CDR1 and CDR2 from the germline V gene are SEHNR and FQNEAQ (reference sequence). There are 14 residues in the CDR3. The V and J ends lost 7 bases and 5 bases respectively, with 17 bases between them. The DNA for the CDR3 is TGTGCCAGCACCCAAGCTGGGGAGCAGGAGACCCAGTACTTC. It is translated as CASTQAGEQETQYF.

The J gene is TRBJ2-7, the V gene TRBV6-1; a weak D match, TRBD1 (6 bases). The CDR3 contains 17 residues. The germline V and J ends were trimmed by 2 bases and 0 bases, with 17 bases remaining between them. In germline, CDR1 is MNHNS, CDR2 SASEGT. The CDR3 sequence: CASSELQGTEYSYEQYV. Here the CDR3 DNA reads TGTGCCAGCAGTGAACTCCAGGGGACGGAATACTCCTACGAGCAGTACGTC.

This chain's CDR3 is CASSPFPGQTKTHYGYTF. CDR3 DNA: TGTGCCAGCAGTCCTTTCCCAGGACAGACAAAGACCCACTATGGCTACACCTTC. The V gene is TRBV2, the J gene TRBJ1-2; a weak D match, TRBD1 (6 bases). Germline V gene lookup returns CDR1 SNHLY and CDR2 FYNNEI. V dropped 5 bases and J dropped 3 bases, with 25 bases sitting between them. This CDR3 is 18 amino acids long.

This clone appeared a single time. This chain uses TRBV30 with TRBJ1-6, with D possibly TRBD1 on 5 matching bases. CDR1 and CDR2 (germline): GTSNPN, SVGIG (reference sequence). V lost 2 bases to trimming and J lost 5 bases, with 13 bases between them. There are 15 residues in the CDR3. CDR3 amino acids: CAWSTQDVNNSPLHF. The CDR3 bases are TGTGCCTGGAGTACACAGGACGTTAATAATTCACCCCTCCACTTT.

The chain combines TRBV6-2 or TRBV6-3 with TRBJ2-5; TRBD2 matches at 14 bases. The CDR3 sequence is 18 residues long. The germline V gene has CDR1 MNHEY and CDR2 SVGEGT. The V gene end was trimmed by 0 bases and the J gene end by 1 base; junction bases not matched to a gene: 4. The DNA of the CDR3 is TGTGCCAGCAGTTACTCGAGACTAGCGGGGGGGCTCCAAGAGACCCAGTACTTC. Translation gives CASSYSRLAGGLQETQYF.